This T cell receptor beta chain was documented in a study of human T cells and chemical hapten exposure. Study-wide background: Subjects had 2% DPC placed on around 2 cm by around 2 cm of upper inner arm skin for sensitization.

The germline CDR1 and CDR2 sequences are SGHAT and FQNNGV. V lost 0 bases, J lost 2 bases, and 6 bases stayed unmatched. This CDR3 has 17 amino acids. On this clonotype itself: Its antigen remains unknown.

This sample's time point: patch test 2, 6 weeks after DPC sensitization. Treatment given: therapeutic diphenylcyclopropenone sensitization with weekly scalp DPC. Unfractionated whole blood served as the source for total RNA extraction. Original methodology: The median was around 91,000 TCRs per sample, ranging roughly 20,000 to 750,000. One entry per CDR3 protein, called by TCRdb with MiXCR from the RACE reads. TCRdb's processing, not the authors', yielded these V and J calls. The table has about 42,000 distinct CDR3 sequences, approximately 9.7% seen once; the top ten hold 14%. General observations from the study: Following DPC sensitization, TCRs present above 1 in 1000 frequency showed no change.

This TCR derives from a young woman with alopecia areata. Some clones in this sample may be carry-over from other donors' samples. This specimen was whole blood, taken in connection with sensitization to the hapten diphenylcyclopropenone (DPC). The chain recombines TRBV11-2 with TRBJ2-3; 9 bases align to TRBD2. CDR3 sequence (DNA): TGTGCCAGCAGCTTAGATCCCCTAGCGGGGCCCACAGATACGCAGTATTTT. It translates to CASSLDPLAGPTDTQYF.